This T cell receptor beta chain was sequenced for a study of T cell changes during pregnancy in multiple sclerosis. The trim removed 5 bases at V and 2 bases at J, leaving 10 bases unmatched. This CDR3 comprises 16 residues. CDR1 SGHVS and CDR2 FQNEAQ come from the germline V gene. Profiling relied on immunoSEQ multiplex PCR, and the TCRdb table lists in-frame clones only, not all of them. This table holds about 39,000 clones, 90% to 95% found once. The rearrangement joins TRBV7-8 to TRBJ1-1, with 8 bases that match TRBD1. The TCR was taken from a female donor with multiple sclerosis, enrolled in a pregnancy study. Sequencing used CD4+ T cells from peripheral blood mononuclear cells, obtained in the first trimester of pregnancy. CDR3 protein: CASSITTSGGNTEAFF. The CDR3 nucleotides are TGTGCCAGCAGCATAACCACTTCAGGGGGCAACACTGAAGCTTTCTTT.